The 10 T cell receptor beta chains below were found in one sample sequenced in a study of blood T cell repertoires in COVID-19. TCRdb keeps only in-frame clones here, not all; method: immunoSEQ multiplex PCR. This table holds 73,000 or so clones, about 83% found once. The sequenced material came from peripheral blood. The receptors stem from a woman aged 60-75 years with acute or convalescent COVID-19.

In this sample, this clone turned up a few times. The chain links TRBV19 to TRBJ1-6, with 10 positions matching TRBD1. Unmatched junction bases numbered 3, after V lost 3 bases and J lost 7 bases. Germline-derived CDR1 and CDR2 are LNHDA and SQIVND (reference sequence). This CDR3 has 15 amino acids. CDR3 in amino acids: CASSIWDRGNSPLHF. DNA of the CDR3: TGTGCCAGTAGTATCTGGGACAGGGGAAATTCACCCCTCCACTTT. Full variable domain (remainder filled in from reference TRBV19 and TRBJ1-6): DGGITQSPKYLFRKEGQNVTLSCEQNLNHDAMYWYRQDPGQGLRLIYYSQIVNDFQKGDIAEGYSVSREKKESFPLTVTSAQKNPTAFYLCASSIWDRGNSPLHFGNGTRLTVT.

About this clone itself: At the DNA level, this CDR3 is encoded by other sequences in the same sample as well. CDR3 region: CASRETGSGNTIYF. DNA for the CDR3: TGTGCCAGCAGGGAGACAGGCTCTGGAAACACCATATATTTT. The chain combines TRBV6-5 with TRBJ1-3; D might be TRBD1 (6 bases). This CDR3 contains 14 residues. Trimming pared 6 bases from V and 0 bases from J, leaving 9 bases between. Per the germline V gene, CDR1 is MNHEY and CDR2 is SVGAGI.

Here the CDR3 DNA reads TGTGCCAGCAAGCCTGTGGCTAGATCACAACTGGAGCAGTACTTC. It encodes CASKPVARSQLEQYF. V is TRBV6-6 and J is TRBJ2-7; D not resolved. Germline CDR1 MNHNY, CDR2 SVGAGI (reference sequence). The ends were cut back, 7 bases at V and 7 bases at J, with 23 bases in the middle. The CDR3 length is 15 residues.

The J gene is TRBJ2-7, the V gene TRBV4-1; TRBD1 matches 7 bases. CDR3 length: 15 amino acids. The V and J ends lost 1 base and 4 bases, in that order; junction bases with no gene match: 7. The germline V gene encodes CDR1 MGHRA and CDR2 YSYEKL. The CDR3 spells CASSQVEGGQYEQYF. CDR3 DNA: TGCGCCAGCAGCCAAGTAGAAGGGGGCCAGTACGAGCAGTACTTC.

This rearrangement joins TRBV7-9 to TRBJ1-6; possible D gene TRBD1, 5 bases. Looked up from germline, CDR1 is SEHNR and CDR2 is FQNEAQ (reference sequence). The V and J ends lost 5 bases and 7 bases respectively, with 9 bases between them. The CDR3 loop spans 13 amino acids. The CDR3 loop is CASSPTANSPLHF. DNA of the CDR3: TGTGCCAGCAGCCCGACAGCAAATTCACCCCTCCACTTT. Filled out from reference TRBV7-9 and TRBJ1-6, the complete variable domain reads DTGVSQNPRHKITKRGQNVTFRCDPISEHNRLYWYRQTLGQGPEFLTYFQNEAQLEKSRLLSDRFSAERPKGSFSTLEIQRTEQGDSAMYLCASSPTANSPLHFGNGTRLTVT.

This clone came up once. The chain uses TRBV3-1 (or the pseudogene TRBV3-2) and TRBJ1-2; D unclear. The CDR3 spans 18 residues. V lost 4 bases, J lost 4 bases, and 25 bases lay in between. Germline CDR1 is LGHDT and CDR2 is YNNKEL (reference sequence). CDR3 protein: CASSPGGWAEQSSYGYTF. CDR3 nucleotides: TGTGCCAGCAGCCCTGGAGGGTGGGCAGAGCAGTCCTCCTATGGCTACACCTTC.

V and J are TRBV10-1 and TRBJ2-2, with D tentatively TRBD1 (5 bases). With 0 bases removed from V and 0 bases from J, the gap between germline ends came to 11 bases. The germline V gene has CDR1 WNHNN and CDR2 SYGVQD (reference sequence). This CDR3 comprises 17 residues. The CDR3 region has the DNA TGCGCCAGCAGTGAGTCTAGGTCAGGGACGAACACCGGGGAGCTGTTTTTT. Protein: CASSESRSGTNTGELFF.

The chain is built from TRBV7-9 and TRBJ1-6; possible D gene TRBD1, 6 bases. The CDR3 contains 14 residues. The germline V gene has CDR1 SEHNR and CDR2 FQNEAQ (reference sequence). V shed 3 bases and J shed 7 bases, with 10 bases lying between them. CDR3 in amino acids: CASSFQGRNSPLHF. The CDR3 bases are TGTGCCAGCAGCTTCCAGGGGAGAAATTCACCCCTCCACTTT.

The chain joins TRBV7-3 to TRBJ2-2; TRBD1 matches at 7 bases. The V gene's germline CDR1 is SGHTA and CDR2 FQGTGA. V trimming: 5 bases; J trimming: 1 base; junction bases outside the gene matches: 7. The CDR3 totals 16 residues. In nucleotides, the CDR3 is TGTGCCAGCAGCCCACAGGGACAGCGGAACACCGGGGAGCTGTTTTTT. Translation gives CASSPQGQRNTGELFF.

To note about this clone: This specimen includes other DNA sequences encoding the same CDR3. This rearrangement joins TRBV29-1 to TRBJ1-5; 9 bases align to TRBD1. Looked up from germline, CDR1 is SQVTM and CDR2 is ANQGSEA. The CDR3 has 13 residues. V lost 6 bases and J lost 6; bases outside the gene matches: 6. The chain's CDR3 is CSVGQGSGQPQHF. CDR3 coding DNA: TGCAGCGTGGGACAGGGCTCAGGTCAGCCCCAGCATTTT.